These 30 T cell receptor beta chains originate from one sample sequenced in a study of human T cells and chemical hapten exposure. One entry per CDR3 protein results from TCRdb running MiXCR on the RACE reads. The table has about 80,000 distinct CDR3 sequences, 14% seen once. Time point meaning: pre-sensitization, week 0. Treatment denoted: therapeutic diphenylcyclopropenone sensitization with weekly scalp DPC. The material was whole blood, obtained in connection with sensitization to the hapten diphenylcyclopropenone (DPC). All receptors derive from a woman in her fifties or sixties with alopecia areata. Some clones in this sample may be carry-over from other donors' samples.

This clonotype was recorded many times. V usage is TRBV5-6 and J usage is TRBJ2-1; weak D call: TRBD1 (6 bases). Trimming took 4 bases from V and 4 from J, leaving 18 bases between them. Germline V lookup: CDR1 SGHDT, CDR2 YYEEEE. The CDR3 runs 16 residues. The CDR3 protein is CASSGEFPRGYNEQFF. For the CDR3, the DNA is TGTGCCAGCAGCGGCGAGTTCCCGAGGGGGTACAATGAGCAGTTCTTC.

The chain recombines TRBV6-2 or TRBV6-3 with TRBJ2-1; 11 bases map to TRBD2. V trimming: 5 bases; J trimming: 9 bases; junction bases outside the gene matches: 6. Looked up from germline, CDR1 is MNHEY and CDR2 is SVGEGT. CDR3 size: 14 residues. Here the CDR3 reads CASSLAGGISEQFF. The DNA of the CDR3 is TGTGCCAGCAGTCTAGCGGGAGGAATCAGTGAGCAGTTCTTC.

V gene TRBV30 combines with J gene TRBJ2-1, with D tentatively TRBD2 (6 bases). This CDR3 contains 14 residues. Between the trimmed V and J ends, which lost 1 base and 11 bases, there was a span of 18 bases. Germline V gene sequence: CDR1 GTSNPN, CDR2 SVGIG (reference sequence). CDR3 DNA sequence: TGTGCCTGGAGTGAGGGACTCGGCCTATCTCAGCAGTTCTTC. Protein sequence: CAWSEGLGLSQQFF.

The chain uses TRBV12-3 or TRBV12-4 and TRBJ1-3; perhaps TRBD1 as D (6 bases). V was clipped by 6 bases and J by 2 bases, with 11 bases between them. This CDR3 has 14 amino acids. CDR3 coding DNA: TGTGCCAGCAGGAAACAGGGAACTGGAAACACCATATATTTT. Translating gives CASRKQGTGNTIYF.

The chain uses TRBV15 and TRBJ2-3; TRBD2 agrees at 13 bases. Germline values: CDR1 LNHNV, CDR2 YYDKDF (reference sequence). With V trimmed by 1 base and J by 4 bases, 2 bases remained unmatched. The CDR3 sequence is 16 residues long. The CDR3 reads CATSRGTSGSADTQYF. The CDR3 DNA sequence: TGTGCCACCAGCAGAGGGACTAGCGGGAGTGCAGATACGCAGTATTTT.

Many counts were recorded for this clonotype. The CDR3 nucleotides read TGCAGTGCTAGAGGTCCCATAGGGGGGTCCACTGAAGCTTTCTTT. It yields the protein CSARGPIGGSTEAFF. The chain uses TRBV20-1 and TRBJ1-1, with a possible D match to TRBD1 (6 bases). Trimming pared 1 base from V and 4 bases from J, leaving 16 bases between. The CDR3 covers 15 residues. Germline-derived CDR1 and CDR2 are DFQATT and SNEGSKA (reference sequence).

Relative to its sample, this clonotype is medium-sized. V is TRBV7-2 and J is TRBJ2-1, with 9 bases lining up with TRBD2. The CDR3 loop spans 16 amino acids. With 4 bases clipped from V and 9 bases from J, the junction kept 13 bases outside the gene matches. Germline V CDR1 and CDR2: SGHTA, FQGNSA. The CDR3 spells CASSSKGSGRRSEQFF. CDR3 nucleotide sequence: TGTGCCAGCAGCTCAAAGGGTAGCGGGAGAAGGAGTGAGCAGTTCTTC.

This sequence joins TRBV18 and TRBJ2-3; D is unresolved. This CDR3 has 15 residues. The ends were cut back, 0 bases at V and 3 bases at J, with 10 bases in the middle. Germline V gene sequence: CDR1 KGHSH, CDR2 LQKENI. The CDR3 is CASSPPSPQTDTQYF. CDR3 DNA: TGTGCCAGCTCACCACCGTCGCCCCAAACAGATACGCAGTATTTT. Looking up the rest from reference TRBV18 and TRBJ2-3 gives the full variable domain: NAGVMQNPRHLVRRRGQEARLRCSPMKGHSHVYWYRQLPEEGLKFMVYLQKENIIDESGMPKERFSAEFPKEGPSILRIQQVVRGDSAAYFCASSPPSPQTDTQYFGPGTRLTVL.

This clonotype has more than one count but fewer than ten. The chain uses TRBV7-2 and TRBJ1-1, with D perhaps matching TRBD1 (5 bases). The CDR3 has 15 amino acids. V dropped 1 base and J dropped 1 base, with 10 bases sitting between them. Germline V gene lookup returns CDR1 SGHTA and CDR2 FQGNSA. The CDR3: CASSLEPRANTEAFF. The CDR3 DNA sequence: TGTGCCAGCAGCTTAGAACCCAGGGCGAACACTGAAGCTTTCTTT.

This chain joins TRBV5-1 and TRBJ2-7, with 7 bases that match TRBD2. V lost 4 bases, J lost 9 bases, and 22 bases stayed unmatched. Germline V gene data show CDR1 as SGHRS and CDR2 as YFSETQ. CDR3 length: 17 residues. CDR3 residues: CASSPMTSTNSPRGQYF. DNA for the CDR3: TGCGCCAGCAGCCCCATGACTAGCACAAACTCTCCTAGGGGGCAGTACTTC. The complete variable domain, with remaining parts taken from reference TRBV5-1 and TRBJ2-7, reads KAGVTQTPRYLIKTRGQQVTLSCSPISGHRSVSWYQQTPGQGLQFLFEYFSETQRNKGNFPGRFSGRQFSNSRSEMNVSTLELGDSALYLCASSPMTSTNSPRGQYFGPGTRLTVT.

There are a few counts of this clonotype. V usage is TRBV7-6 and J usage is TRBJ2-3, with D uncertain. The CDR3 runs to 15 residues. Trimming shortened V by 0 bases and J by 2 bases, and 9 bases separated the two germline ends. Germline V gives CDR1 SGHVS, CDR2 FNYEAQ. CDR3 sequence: CASSLASTFTDTQYF. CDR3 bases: TGTGCCAGCAGCTTAGCTTCGACTTTCACAGATACGCAGTATTTT.

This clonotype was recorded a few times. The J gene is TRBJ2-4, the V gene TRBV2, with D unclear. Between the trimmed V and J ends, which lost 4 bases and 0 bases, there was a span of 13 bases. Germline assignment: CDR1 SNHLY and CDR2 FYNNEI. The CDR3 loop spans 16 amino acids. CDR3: CASSAAVSLAKNIQYF. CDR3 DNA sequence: TGTGCCAGCAGTGCCGCGGTCTCACTAGCCAAAAACATTCAGTACTTC.

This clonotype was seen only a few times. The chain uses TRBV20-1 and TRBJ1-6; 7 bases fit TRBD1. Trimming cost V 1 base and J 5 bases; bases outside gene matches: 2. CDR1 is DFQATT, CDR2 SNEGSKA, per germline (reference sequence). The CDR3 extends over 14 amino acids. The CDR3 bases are TGCAGTGCTAGAGCCGGGACAGATAATTCACCCCTCCACTTT. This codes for CSARAGTDNSPLHF.

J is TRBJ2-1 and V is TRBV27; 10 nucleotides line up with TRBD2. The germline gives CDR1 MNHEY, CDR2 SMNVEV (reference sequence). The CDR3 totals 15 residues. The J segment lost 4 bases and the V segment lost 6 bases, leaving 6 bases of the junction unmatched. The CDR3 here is CASRAGTSEYNEQFF. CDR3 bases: TGTGCCAGCAGAGCCGGGACTAGCGAATACAATGAGCAGTTCTTC.

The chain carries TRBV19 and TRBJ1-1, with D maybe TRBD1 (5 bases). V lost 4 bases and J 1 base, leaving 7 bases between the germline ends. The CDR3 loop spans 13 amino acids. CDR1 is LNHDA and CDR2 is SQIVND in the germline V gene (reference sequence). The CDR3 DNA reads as TGTGCCAGTAGTAGGGGGACGAACACTGAAGCTTTCTTT. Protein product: CASSRGTNTEAFF.

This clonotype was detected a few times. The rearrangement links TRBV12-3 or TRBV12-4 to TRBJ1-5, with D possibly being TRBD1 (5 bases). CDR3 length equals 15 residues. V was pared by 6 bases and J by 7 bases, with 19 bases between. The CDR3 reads CASRTGGGAGQPQHF. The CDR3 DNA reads TGTGCCAGCAGGACCGGGGGTGGCGCCGGGCAGCCCCAGCATTTT.

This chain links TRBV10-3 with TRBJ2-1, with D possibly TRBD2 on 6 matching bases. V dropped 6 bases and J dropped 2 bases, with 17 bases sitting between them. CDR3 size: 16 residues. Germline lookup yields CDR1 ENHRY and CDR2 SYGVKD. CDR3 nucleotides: TGTGCCATCAGACGGGAGCTTTCCTCTGCCTACAATGAGCAGTTCTTC. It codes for CAIRRELSSAYNEQFF.

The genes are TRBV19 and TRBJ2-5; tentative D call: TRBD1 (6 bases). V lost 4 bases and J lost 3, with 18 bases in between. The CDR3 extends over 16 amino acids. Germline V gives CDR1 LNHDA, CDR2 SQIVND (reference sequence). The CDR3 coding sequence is TGTGCCAGTAGTAGCCGGGACCAGGGGAAAAAAGAGACCCAGTACTTC. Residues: CASSSRDQGKKETQYF. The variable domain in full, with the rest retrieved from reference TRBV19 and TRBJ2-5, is DGGITQSPKYLFRKEGQNVTLSCEQNLNHDAMYWYRQDPGQGLRLIYYSQIVNDFQKGDIAEGYSVSREKKESFPLTVTSAQKNPTAFYLCASSSRDQGKKETQYFGPGTRLLVL.

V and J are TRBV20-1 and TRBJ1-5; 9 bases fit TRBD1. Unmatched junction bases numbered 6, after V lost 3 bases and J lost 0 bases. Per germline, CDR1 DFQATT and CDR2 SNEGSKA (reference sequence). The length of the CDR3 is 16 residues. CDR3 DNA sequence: TGCAGTGCTAGGGGACAGGGTCCTTATAGCAATCAGCCCCAGCATTTT. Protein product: CSARGQGPYSNQPQHF.

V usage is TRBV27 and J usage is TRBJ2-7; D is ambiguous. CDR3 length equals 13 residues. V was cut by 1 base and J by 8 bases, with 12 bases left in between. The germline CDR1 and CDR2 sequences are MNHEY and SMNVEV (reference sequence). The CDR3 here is CASSLFTRSQQYF. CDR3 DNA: TGTGCCAGCAGTTTATTCACGAGGAGCCAGCAGTACTTC.

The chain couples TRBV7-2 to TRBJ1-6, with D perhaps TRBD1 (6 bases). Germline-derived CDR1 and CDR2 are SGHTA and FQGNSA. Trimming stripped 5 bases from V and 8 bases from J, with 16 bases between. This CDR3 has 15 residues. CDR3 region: CASSTGHSSHSPLHF. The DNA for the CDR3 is TGTGCCAGCAGCACGGGACACTCCTCGCATTCACCCCTCCACTTT. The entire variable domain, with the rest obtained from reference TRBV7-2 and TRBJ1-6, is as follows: GAGVSQSPSNKVTEKGKDVELRCDPISGHTALYWYRQSLGQGLEFLIYFQGNSAPDKSGLPSDRFSAERTGGSVSTLTIQRTQQEDSAVYLCASSTGHSSHSPLHFGNGTRLTVT.

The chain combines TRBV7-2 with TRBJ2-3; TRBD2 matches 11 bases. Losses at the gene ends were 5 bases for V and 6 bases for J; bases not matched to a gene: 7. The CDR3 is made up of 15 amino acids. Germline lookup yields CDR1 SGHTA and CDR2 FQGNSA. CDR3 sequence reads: CASSRTSGRADTQYF. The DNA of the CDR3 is TGTGCCAGCAGCCGTACTAGCGGGAGAGCGGATACGCAGTATTTT. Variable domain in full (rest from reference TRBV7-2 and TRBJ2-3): GAGVSQSPSNKVTEKGKDVELRCDPISGHTALYWYRQSLGQGLEFLIYFQGNSAPDKSGLPSDRFSAERTGGSVSTLTIQRTQQEDSAVYLCASSRTSGRADTQYFGPGTRLTVL.

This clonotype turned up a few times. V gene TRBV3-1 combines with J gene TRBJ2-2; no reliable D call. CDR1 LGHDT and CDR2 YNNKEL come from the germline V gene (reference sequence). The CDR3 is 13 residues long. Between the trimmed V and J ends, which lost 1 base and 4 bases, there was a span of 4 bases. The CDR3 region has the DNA TGTGCCAGCAGCCAAGGTCCCACCGGGGAGCTGTTTTTT. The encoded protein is CASSQGPTGELFF.

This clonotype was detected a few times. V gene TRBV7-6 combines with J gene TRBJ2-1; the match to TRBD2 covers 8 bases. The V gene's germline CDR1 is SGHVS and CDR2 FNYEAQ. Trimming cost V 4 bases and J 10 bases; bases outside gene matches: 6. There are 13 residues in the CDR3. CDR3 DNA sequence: TGTGCCAGCAGCTCCCGGGGGGGAGGCGAGCAGTTCTTC. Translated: CASSSRGGGEQFF.

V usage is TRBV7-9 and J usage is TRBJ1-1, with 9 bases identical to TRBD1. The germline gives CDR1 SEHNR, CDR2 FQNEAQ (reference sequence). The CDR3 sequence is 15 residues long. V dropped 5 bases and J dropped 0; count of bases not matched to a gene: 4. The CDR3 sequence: CASSRGQGMNTEAFF. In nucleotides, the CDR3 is TGTGCCAGCAGCCGGGGACAGGGAATGAACACTGAAGCTTTCTTT.

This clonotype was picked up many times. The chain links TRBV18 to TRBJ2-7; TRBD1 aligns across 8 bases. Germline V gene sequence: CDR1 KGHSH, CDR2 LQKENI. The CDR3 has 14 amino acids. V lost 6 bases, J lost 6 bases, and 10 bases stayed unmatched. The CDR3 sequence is CASSRDRKKSEQYF. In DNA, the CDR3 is TGTGCCAGCTCCCGGGACAGGAAGAAATCCGAGCAGTACTTC.

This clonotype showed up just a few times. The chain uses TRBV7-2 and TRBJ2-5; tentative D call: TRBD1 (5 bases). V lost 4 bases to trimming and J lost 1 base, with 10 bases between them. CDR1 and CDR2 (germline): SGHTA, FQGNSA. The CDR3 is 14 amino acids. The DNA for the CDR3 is TGTGCCAGCAGCTCGACAGTGTTCCAAGAGACCCAGTACTTC. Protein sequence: CASSSTVFQETQYF.

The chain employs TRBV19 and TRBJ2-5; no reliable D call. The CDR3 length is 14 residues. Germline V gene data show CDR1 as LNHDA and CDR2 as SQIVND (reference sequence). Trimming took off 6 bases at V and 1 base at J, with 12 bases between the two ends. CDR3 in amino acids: CASRQRRFQETQYF. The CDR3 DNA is TGTGCCAGTAGACAAAGACGGTTCCAAGAGACCCAGTACTTC.

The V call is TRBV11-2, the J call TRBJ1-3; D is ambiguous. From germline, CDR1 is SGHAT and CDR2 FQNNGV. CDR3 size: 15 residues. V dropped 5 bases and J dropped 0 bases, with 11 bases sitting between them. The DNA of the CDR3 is TGTGCCAGCAGCCCTGCAGGCTACTCTGGAAACACCATATATTTT. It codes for CASSPAGYSGNTIYF. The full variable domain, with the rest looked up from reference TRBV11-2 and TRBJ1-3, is EAGVAQSPRYKIIEKRQSVAFWCNPISGHATLYWYQQILGQGPKLLIQFQNNGVVDDSQLPKDRFSAERLKGVDSTLKIQPAKLEDSAVYLCASSPAGYSGNTIYFGEGSWLTVV.

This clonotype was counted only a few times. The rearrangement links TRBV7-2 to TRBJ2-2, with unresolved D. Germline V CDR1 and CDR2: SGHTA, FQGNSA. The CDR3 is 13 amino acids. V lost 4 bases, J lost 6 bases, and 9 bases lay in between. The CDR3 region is CASSSHQAGELFF. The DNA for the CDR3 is TGTGCCAGCAGCTCACATCAGGCCGGGGAGCTGTTTTTT.